This T cell receptor (beta chain) was identified during a study of cytomegalovirus exposure and HLA in healthy donors. At collection, donors were nominally healthy, but unrecorded immune exposures were probable. CDR1 is MNHEY and CDR2 is SMNVEV in the germline V gene (reference sequence). Trimming pared 3 bases from V and 0 bases from J, leaving 11 bases between. This CDR3 contains 16 residues. The PCR made use of 60 Vbeta and 13 Jbeta primers. The assay was immunoSEQ multiplex PCR, and TCRdb's table has in-frame clones only and misses some. Among around 110,000 clones listed, roughly three quarters were seen once.

Sequencing used PBMCs. The clonotype originates from a woman aged 18 to 35 in good health and CMV-seropositive. The chain carries TRBV27 and TRBJ1-4, with a tentative D call TRBD1 (6 bases). This CDR3 is CASSFLPGATNEKLFF. The DNA for the CDR3 is TGTGCCAGCAGTTTCCTTCCAGGGGCAACTAATGAAAAACTGTTTTTT.